This T cell receptor (beta chain) stems from a study of blood T cell repertoires in COVID-19 (TCRdb year 2020). Looking at the study overall: Samples covering the acute and convalescent phases of COVID-19 were provided by collaborators in the United States, Italy and Spain. Where available, HLA class I and class II types were obtained from metadata supplied by the sample provider rather than from assay-based typing. The samples were drawn from two sources: the first 160 participants of the ongoing ImmuneRACE study, and 1,200 or so subjects contributed by 6 global collaborators. Subjects who had been exposed to COVID-19, were actively infected with it, or had recovered from it provided the deeply sampled blood TCRbeta repertoires that made up the dataset. The prospective study material was composed of cDNA or gDNA derived from T cells, B-cell-depleted T cells, or PBMCs. The repertoires were released in a freely available public database meant as a resource for research on the immune response to SARS-CoV-2. The sample metadata nearly always contained a de-identified subject ID, COVID-19 status, age in years and sex. Beyond this particular receptor, the publication reports: The quantity of clinical and demographic metadata differed by source and by participant and was supplied without curation.

CDR1 is given as GTSNPN and CDR2 as SVGIG, both from the germline V gene (reference sequence). The CDR3 covers 12 residues, taking in both the cysteine and the phenylalanine. This entry keeps only the CDR3 DNA: 36 bases, framed from base 1. The V end loses 4 bases and the J end loses 4 bases, and a stretch of 10 bases separates them. One collaborating source in Seattle enrolled patients while the patients were actively infected and followed the patients over time throughout the course of disease. Collaborating institutions collected whole blood in K2EDTA tubes following their own protocols. Collaborator samples were shipped for TCRbeta analysis as frozen whole blood, isolated PBMCs, or DNA extracted from either sample type. TCRbeta CDR3 regions were amplified from genomic DNA using the immunoSEQ Assay, a bias-controlled multiplex PCR. On the study's bioinformatics: The number of nucleated cells in each sample was estimated from the amplification of reference gene primers within the assay. To quantify the absolute abundance of each unique TCRbeta CDR3 rearrangement, sequence reads were collapsed and filtered. Productive Simpson clonality was computed per sample as the square root of Simpson's diversity index over productive rearrangements. TCRdb limited this immuneACCESS table to in-frame rearrangements with V and J called. A share of clones is missing; checked studies link under half to unresolved V genes, and the rest is unexplained. The D gene and trimming were derived from the DNA, and the V and J assignments and clone size from that table. The sample table lists 450,000 or so clones, 89% of them with a count of one. About 1.6% of the sample is held by the ten biggest clonotypes.

In regard to this clone: Which antigen it targets is not known. There are no base qualities to consult, and no much larger clone falls within one base.

The chain employs TRBV30 and TRBJ1-2; a tentative D match to TRBD1 spans 6 bases. This sequence originates from a woman in her forties with COVID-19, enrolled during active disease. Material for sequencing was peripheral blood. This receptor has the CDR3 CAWTGALYGYTF. In nucleotide form, the sequence is TGTGCCTGGACAGGGGCGCTCTATGGCTACACCTTC.